The 5 T cell receptor beta chains below come from one sample, sequenced in a study of vaccination and CD4 T cells after COVID-19. The treatment denotes: roughly 11-day PBMC culture with coronavirus spike peptide pools or control peptides (ViraFEST assay). An unexposed donor provided the CD4+ T cells, which were collected before the COVID-19 pandemic (2011-2018). The Oncomine TCR Beta short-read assay was applied to DNA of cultured CD4+ T cells. TCRdb re-called the PCR reads through MiXCR, storing one row per CDR3 protein. The table has roughly 8,000 distinct CDR3 sequences, approximately 53% seen once. The antigens for these receptors are not known. The sample taken for sequencing was CD4+ T cells from blood, cultured in vitro. The receptors derive from a human donor in good health.

V gene TRBV12-3 or TRBV12-4 combines with J gene TRBJ1-2; D may be TRBD1 (5 bases). The V gene lost 3 bases and the J gene lost 8 bases, with 13 bases spanning the gap. The CDR3 sequence is 13 residues long. CDR3 DNA: TGTGCCAGCAGTTTTCAGGGTTTGAGGGGCTACACCTTC. It translates to CASSFQGLRGYTF.

The chain's CDR3 is CASSLASGITGELFF. For the CDR3, the DNA is TGTGCCAGCAGCTTAGCTAGCGGGATAACCGGGGAGCTGTTTTTT. The rearrangement joins TRBV7-6 to TRBJ2-2; 8 bases align to TRBD2. V shed 0 bases, J shed 5 bases, and the junction held 2 bases outside the gene matches. The CDR3 is 15 residues long. Germline CDR1 reads SGHVS; CDR2 reads FNYEAQ.

In this sample, this clonotype turned up once. This sequence joins TRBV9 and TRBJ1-1, with a weak D call TRBD1 (5 bases). This CDR3 has 14 residues. V lost 1 base and J 6 bases, leaving 13 bases between the germline ends. The V gene's germline CDR1 is SGDLS and CDR2 YYNGEE. DNA for the CDR3: TGTGCCAGCAGCGTATTCGAGGGGCTGGCTGAAGCTTTCTTT. Its translation is CASSVFEGLAEAFF. Full variable domain (rest looked up from reference TRBV9 and TRBJ1-1): DSGVTQTPKHLITATGQRVTLRCSPRSGDLSVYWYQQSLDQGLQFLIQYYNGEERAKGNILERFSAQQFPDLHSELNLSSLELGDSALYFCASSVFEGLAEAFFGQGTRLTVV.

This chain uses TRBV7-2 with TRBJ2-2; D uncertain. Trimming removed 5 bases from V and 0 bases from J, with 13 bases in between. The CDR3 contains 16 residues. Per germline, CDR1 SGHTA and CDR2 FQGNSA. This CDR3 reads CASSPHGGPNTGELFF. For the CDR3, the DNA is TGTGCCAGCAGCCCTCATGGCGGACCGAACACCGGGGAGCTGTTTTTT.

V usage is TRBV7-2 and J usage is TRBJ2-1; TRBD2 is a possible D gene (6 bases). Germline CDR1 is SGHTA and CDR2 is FQGNSA. Trimming removed 3 bases at V and 10 bases at J, with 10 bases between. The CDR3 runs to 12 residues. CDR3 DNA: TGTGCCAGCAGCTTTGGACTAAGGGAGCAGTTCTTC. This codes for CASSFGLREQFF. The full variable domain, in which reference TRBV7-2 and TRBJ2-1 provide the parts outside the CDR3, is GAGVSQSPSNKVTEKGKDVELRCDPISGHTALYWYRQSLGQGLEFLIYFQGNSAPDKSGLPSDRFSAERTGGSVSTLTIQRTQQEDSAVYLCASSFGLREQFFGPGTRLTVL.